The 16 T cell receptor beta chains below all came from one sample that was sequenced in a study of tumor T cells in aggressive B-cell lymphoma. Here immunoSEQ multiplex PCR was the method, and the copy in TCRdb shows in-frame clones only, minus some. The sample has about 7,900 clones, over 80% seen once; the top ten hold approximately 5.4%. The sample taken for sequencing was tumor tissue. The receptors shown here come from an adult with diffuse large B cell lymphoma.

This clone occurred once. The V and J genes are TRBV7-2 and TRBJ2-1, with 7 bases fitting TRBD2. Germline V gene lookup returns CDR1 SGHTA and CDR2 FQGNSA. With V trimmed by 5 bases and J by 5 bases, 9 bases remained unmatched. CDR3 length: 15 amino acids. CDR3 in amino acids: CASSQLASGDNEQFF. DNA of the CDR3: TGTGCCAGCAGCCAGTTGGCTAGCGGAGACAATGAGCAGTTCTTC.

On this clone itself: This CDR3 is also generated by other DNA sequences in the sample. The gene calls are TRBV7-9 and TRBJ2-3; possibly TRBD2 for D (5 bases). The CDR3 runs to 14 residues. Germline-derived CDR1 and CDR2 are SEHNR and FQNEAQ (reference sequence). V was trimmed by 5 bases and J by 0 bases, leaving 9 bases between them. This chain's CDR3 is CASSPGWSTDTQYF. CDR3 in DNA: TGTGCCAGCAGCCCGGGGTGGAGCACAGATACGCAGTATTTT.

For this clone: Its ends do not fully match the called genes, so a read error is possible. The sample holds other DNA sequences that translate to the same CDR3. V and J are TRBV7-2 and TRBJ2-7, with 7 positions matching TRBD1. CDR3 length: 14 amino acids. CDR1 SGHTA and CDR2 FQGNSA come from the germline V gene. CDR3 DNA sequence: TGTGCCAGCAGCTACCGACAGGGAATGCACGAACAGTACTTC. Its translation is CASSYRQGMHEQYF. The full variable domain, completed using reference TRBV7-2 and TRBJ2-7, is GAGVSQSPSNKVTEKGKDVELRCDPISGHTALYWYRQSLGQGLEFLIYFQGNSAPDKSGLPSDRFSAERTGGSVSTLTIQRTQQEDSAVYLCASSYRQGMHEQYFGPGTRLTVT.

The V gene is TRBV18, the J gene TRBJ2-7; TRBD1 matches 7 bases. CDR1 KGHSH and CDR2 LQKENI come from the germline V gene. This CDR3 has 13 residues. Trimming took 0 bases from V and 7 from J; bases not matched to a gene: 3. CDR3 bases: TGTGCCAGCTCACCACCACAGGGGTTGGAGCAGTACTTC. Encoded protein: CASSPPQGLEQYF.

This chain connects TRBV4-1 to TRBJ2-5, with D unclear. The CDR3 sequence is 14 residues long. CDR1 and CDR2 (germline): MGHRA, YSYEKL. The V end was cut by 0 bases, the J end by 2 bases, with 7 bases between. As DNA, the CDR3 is TGCGCCAGCAGCCAAGATCCAGTGCAAGAGACCCAGTACTTC. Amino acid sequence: CASSQDPVQETQYF.

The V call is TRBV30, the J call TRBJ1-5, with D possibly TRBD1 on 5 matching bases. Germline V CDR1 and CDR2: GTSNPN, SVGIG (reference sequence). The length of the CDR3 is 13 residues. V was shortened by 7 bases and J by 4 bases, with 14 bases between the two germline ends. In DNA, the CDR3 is TGTGCCTCTGGGCGGGGGGGAAATCAGCCCCAGCATTTT. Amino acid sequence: CASGRGGNQPQHF.

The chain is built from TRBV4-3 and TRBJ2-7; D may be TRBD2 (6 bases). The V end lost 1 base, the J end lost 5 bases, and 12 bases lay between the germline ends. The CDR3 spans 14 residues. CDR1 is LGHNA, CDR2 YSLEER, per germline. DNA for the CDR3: TGCGCCAGCAGCCAAGTTCGGAGGGGAGACGAGCAGTACTTC. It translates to CASSQVRRGDEQYF.

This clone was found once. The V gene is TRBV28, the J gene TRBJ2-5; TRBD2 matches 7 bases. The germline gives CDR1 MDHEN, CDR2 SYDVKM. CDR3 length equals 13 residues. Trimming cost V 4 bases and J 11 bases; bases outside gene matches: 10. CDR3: CASSSPWRREQYF. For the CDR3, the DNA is TGTGCCAGCAGTTCTCCCTGGCGGCGGGAGCAGTACTTC.

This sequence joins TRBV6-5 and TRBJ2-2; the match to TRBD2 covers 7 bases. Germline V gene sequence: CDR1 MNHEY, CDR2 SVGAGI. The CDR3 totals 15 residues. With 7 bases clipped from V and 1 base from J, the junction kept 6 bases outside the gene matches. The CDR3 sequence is CASIPGGVNTGELFF. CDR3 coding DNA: TGTGCCAGCATCCCTGGGGGGGTGAACACCGGGGAGCTGTTTTTT.

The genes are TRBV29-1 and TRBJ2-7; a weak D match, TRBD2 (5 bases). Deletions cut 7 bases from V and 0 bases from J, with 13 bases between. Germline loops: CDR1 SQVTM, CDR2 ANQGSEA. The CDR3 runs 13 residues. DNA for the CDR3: TGCAGCGGGGCGGACGGACTCTCCTACGAGCAGTACTTC. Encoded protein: CSGADGLSYEQYF.

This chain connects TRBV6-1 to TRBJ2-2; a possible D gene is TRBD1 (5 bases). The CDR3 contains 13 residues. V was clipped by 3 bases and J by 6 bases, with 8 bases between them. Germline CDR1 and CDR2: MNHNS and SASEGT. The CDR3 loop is CASSDLGPGELFF. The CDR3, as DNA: TGTGCCAGCAGTGATCTGGGGCCCGGGGAGCTGTTTTTT.

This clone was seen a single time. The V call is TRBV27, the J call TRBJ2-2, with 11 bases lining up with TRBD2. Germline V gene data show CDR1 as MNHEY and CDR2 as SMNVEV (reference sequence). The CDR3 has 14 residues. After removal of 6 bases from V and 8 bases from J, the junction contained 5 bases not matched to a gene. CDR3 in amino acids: CASRTSGRGGELFF. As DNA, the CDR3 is TGTGCCAGCAGAACTAGCGGGAGAGGTGGGGAGCTGTTTTTT.

The CDR3, as DNA: TGTGCCAGCGTGCTAGCGGGAAACAATGAGCAGTTCTTC. The encoded protein is CASVLAGNNEQFF. This chain links TRBV7-2 with TRBJ2-1; 9 positions agree with TRBD2. Germline V gene data show CDR1 as SGHTA and CDR2 as FQGNSA. The CDR3 has 13 amino acids. Trimming took 8 bases from V and 5 from J; bases not matched to a gene: 4.

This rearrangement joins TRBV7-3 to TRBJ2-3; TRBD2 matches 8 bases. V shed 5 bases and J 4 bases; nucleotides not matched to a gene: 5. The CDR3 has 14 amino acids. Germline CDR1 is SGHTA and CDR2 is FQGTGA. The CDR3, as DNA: TGTGCCAGCAGCCCAGGACTAGCCGCAGATACGCAGTATTTT. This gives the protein CASSPGLAADTQYF.

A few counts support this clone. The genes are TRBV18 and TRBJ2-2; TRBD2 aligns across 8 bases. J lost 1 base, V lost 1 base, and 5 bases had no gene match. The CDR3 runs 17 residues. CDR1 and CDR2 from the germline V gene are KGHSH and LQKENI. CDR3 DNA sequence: TGTGCCAGCTCACCACACCGGGGACTAGTGAACACCGGGGAGCTGTTTTTT. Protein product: CASSPHRGLVNTGELFF.

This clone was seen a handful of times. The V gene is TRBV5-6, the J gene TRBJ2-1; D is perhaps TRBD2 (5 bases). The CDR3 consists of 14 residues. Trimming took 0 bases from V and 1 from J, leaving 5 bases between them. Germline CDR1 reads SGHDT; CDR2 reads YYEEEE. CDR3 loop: CASSLGESYNEQFF. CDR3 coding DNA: TGTGCCAGCAGCTTGGGGGAGTCCTACAATGAGCAGTTCTTC.